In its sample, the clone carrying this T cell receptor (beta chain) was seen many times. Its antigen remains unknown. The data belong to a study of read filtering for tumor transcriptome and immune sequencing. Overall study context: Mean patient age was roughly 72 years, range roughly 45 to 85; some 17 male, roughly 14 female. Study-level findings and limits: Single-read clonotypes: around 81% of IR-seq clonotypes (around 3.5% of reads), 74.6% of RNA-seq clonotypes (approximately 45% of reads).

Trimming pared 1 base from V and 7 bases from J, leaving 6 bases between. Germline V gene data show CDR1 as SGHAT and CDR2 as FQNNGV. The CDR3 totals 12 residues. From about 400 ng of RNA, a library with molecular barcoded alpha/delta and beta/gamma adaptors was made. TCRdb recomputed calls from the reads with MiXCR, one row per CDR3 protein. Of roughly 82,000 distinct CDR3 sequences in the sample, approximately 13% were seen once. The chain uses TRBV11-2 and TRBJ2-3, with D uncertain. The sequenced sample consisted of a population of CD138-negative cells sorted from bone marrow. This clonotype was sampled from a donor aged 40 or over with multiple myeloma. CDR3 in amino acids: CASSLVGNTQYF. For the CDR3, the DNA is TGTGCCAGCAGCTTAGTAGGTAATACGCAGTATTTT.